This T cell receptor beta chain appears in the sequencing data of a study of blood T cells in healthy people across ages. Study observations and caveats: Across samples, TCR beta diversity tracked strongly with naive T cell percentage. Across the age range, TCR beta diversity per million T cells fell in a roughly linear way. Using unsorted PBMCs precluded a conclusive naive versus antigen-experienced comparison.

Notes on this clonotype: Its antigen is unknown.

Germline assignment: CDR1 KGHDR and CDR2 SFDVKD. Trimming removed 0 bases at V and 3 bases at J, with 9 bases between. The CDR3 is 15 amino acids. Every donor provided around 10 milliliters of peripheral blood. A second 7 to 11 cycle PCR used barcoded and J-beta primers. From the 5' RACE reads, TCRdb called clonotypes with MiXCR, one entry per CDR3 protein. Of 780,000 or so distinct CDR3 sequences listed, about 55% are singletons. This chain joins TRBV24-1 and TRBJ2-3; possibly TRBD1 for D (6 bases). This TCR was recovered from a man older than 75 in good health. Sequenced input: blood. CDR3 residues: CATSDLPRGTDTQYF. The CDR3 bases are TGTGCCACCAGTGATTTGCCCAGGGGAACAGATACGCAGTATTTT.